The source of this T cell receptor (beta chain) is a study of regulatory T cells in long-lasting Graves disease. This clonotype has ten or more counts. There are 11 residues in the CDR3. V was clipped by 10 bases and J by 14 bases, with 20 bases between them. Looked up from germline, CDR1 is MDHEN and CDR2 is SYDVKM. According to the study, TCR beta libraries were built with iRepertoire HTBI primers and CDR3-region Arm-PCR. In the original workflow: Spanning all samples, the identified segments comprised 60 to 70 TRBV and about 13 TRBJ. TCRdb ran MiXCR on the multiplex PCR reads and lists one entry per CDR3 protein. Here the V and J calls rest on TCRdb's processing, not on the authors' analysis. The table has hundreds of thousands of distinct CDR3 sequences, around 20% seen once. The time point is: persistent/refractory GD, antithyroid drugs over 5 years with positive TRAb. There was RNA extracted from PBMCs, and the TCR library was made from it.

The rearrangement uses TRBV28 and TRBJ2-5, with D possibly called TRBD1 or TRBD2 (6 bases each). Sequenced material: peripheral blood mononuclear cells (PBMCs), taken when the disease was refractory, from a patient treated with antithyroid drugs. The receptor's source is a female donor with Graves disease. The CDR3 nucleotides read TGTGCCACCGGGGGCATCGGGGACATCTACTTC. As protein: CATGGIGDIYF.